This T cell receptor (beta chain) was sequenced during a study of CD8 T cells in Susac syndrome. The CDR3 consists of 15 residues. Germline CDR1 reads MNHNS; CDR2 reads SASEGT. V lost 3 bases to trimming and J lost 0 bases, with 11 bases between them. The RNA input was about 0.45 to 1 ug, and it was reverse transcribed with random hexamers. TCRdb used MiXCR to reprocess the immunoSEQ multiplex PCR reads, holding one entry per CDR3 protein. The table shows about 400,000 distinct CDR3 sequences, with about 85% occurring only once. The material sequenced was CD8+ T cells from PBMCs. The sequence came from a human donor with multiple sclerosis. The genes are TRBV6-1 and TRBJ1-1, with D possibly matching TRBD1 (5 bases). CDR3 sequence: CASSDFKGMNTEAFF. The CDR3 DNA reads TGTGCCAGCAGTGATTTTAAGGGGATGAACACTGAAGCTTTCTTT.